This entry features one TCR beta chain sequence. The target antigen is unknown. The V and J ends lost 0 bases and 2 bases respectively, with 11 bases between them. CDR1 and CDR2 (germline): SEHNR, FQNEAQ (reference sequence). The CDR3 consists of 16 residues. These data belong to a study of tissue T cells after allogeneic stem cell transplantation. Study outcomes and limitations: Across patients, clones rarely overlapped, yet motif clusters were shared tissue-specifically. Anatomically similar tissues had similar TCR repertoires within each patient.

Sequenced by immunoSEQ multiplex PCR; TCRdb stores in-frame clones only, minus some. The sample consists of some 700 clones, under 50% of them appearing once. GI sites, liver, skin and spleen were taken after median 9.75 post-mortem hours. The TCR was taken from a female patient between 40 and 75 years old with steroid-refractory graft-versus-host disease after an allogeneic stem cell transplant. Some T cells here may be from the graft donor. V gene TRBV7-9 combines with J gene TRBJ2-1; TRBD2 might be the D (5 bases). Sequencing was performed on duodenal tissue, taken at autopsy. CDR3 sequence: CASSLATGIPYNEQFF. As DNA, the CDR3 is TGTGCCAGCAGCTTAGCAACCGGGATCCCCTACAATGAGCAGTTCTTC.